This TCR beta chain was captured in a study of T cells expressing NK-cell markers. Across the study: There were seven HCMV-seropositive donors and one seronegative donor among the eight sequenced. Findings of the study overall: Dominance of the CD3+CD56-NKG2C+ fraction by these clonotypes also held in several donors.

This CDR3 spans 14 amino acids. The V gene's germline CDR1 is SGHDT and CDR2 YYEEEE. On this clonotype: Its target is not known.

Making the TCR beta cDNA relied on 5'RACE template switching with UMIs. TCRdb reprocessed the 5' RACE reads, with one entry per CDR3 protein and no DNA. The sample holds roughly 170,000 distinct CDR3 sequences. Sequencing was carried out using blood T cells: a sorted CD56 or NKG2C T cell subset, CD4+ or CD8+ T cells, or bulk PBMC T cells (not recorded which). This sequence was found in a woman aged 18-70 years in good health. J is TRBJ1-6 and V is TRBV5-6; TCRdb reports TRBD1, a call that lacks DNA to check it against. The CDR3 sequence: CASSLGQGTSPLHF.